This TCR beta chain was recovered during a study of blood T cell repertoires in COVID-19. Participants were aged roughly 18 to 90 years, lived in about two dozen US areas, and enrolled virtually. Cohort placement rested on clinical history that participants reported themselves. This CDR3 contains 14 residues. Germline V CDR1 and CDR2: MNHEY, SVGAGI. The V end was cut by 8 bases, the J end by 4 bases, with 15 bases between. Generated by immunoSEQ multiplex PCR, the TCRdb table keeps only in-frame clones and is missing some. The table records roughly 74,000 clones, approximately 90% of them present only once.

The chain links TRBV6-5 to TRBJ1-3; D might be TRBD1 (6 bases). The sequenced material came from PBMCs or T cells enriched from blood (not recorded which). This receptor was obtained from a woman aged 45-60 years with acute COVID-19. DNA for the CDR3: TGTGCCAGCGCGCAGGGGAGATCAGGAAACACCATATATTTT. Translation: CASAQGRSGNTIYF.